Presented here are 19 T cell receptor beta chains from one specimen sequenced in a study of T cell repertoires in cytomegalovirus infection. These receptors' antigens are unknown. TCRdb reprocessed the reads via MiXCR and lists one record per CDR3 protein. The table has around 900,000 distinct CDR3 sequences, under 40% seen once. Sequencing used cultured CD8+ T cells from PBMCs, obtained from culture after CMV antigen stimulation. All receptors derive from a human donor in good health (CMV status not recorded). Some clones in this sample may be carry-over from other donors' samples.

There are a few counts of this clonotype. The chain couples TRBV2 to TRBJ2-7, with D possibly matching TRBD1 (6 bases). This CDR3 spans 12 amino acids. V shed 8 bases and J shed 5 bases, with 13 bases lying between them. Germline V lookup: CDR1 SNHLY, CDR2 FYNNEI. The CDR3 bases are TGTGCCAGCCTAACAGGGTGGAACGAGCAGTACTTC. Protein product: CASLTGWNEQYF. Full variable domain (missing parts from reference TRBV2 and TRBJ2-7): EPEVTQTPSHQVTQMGQEVILRCVPISNHLYFYWYRQILGQKVEFLVSFYNNEISEKSEIFDDQFSVERPDGSNFTLKIRSTKLEDSAMYFCASLTGWNEQYFGPGTRLTVT.

This clonotype came up once. J is TRBJ1-1 and V is TRBV4-1; D uncertain. The V gene's germline CDR1 is MGHRA and CDR2 YSYEKL. Trimming took off 2 bases at V and 4 bases at J, with 11 bases between the two ends. This CDR3 is built from 14 residues. CDR3 nucleotide sequence: TGCGCCAGCAGCCAATTTGACGTAGGCACTGAAGCTTTCTTT. Its protein is CASSQFDVGTEAFF.

The chain recombines TRBV7-3 with TRBJ2-1; D remains unclear. The V and J ends lost 1 base and 4 bases respectively, with 8 bases between them. Germline V lookup: CDR1 SGHTA, CDR2 FQGTGA. CDR3 size: 14 residues. The CDR3 region has the DNA TGTGCCAGCAGCTTAAGTGTGGAGTACAATGAGCAGTTCTTC. Encoded protein: CASSLSVEYNEQFF.

This clonotype was found a few times. The chain employs TRBV19 and TRBJ2-3; a possible D gene is TRBD1 (5 bases). CDR1 is LNHDA, CDR2 SQIVND, per germline (reference sequence). V gave up 3 bases and J gave up 0 bases, with 19 bases separating them. This CDR3 spans 18 amino acids. CDR3 amino acids: CASSITGPKPLSTDTQYF. DNA for the CDR3: TGTGCCAGTAGTATTACAGGTCCTAAGCCATTAAGCACAGATACGCAGTATTTT.

The CDR3 spells CASSLQPDTSTDTQYF. CDR3 in DNA: TGTGCCAGCAGCCTCCAACCTGATACTAGCACAGATACGCAGTATTTT. This chain links TRBV6-1 with TRBJ2-3; D is undetermined. CDR3 length equals 16 residues. Germline assignment: CDR1 MNHNS and CDR2 SASEGT. V gave up 6 bases and J gave up 0 bases, with 16 bases separating them.

This clonotype was picked up a small number of times. The chain has TRBV7-6 and TRBJ1-4; D gene ambiguous. V was cut by 1 base and J by 8 bases, with 14 bases left in between. The CDR3 extends over 15 amino acids. Germline values: CDR1 SGHVS, CDR2 FNYEAQ. The chain's CDR3 is CASSLEVGGWEKLFF. DNA of the CDR3: TGTGCCAGCAGCTTAGAGGTGGGAGGATGGGAAAAACTGTTTTTT.

This clonotype was seen more than once but under ten times. The genes are TRBV27 and TRBJ1-1; possible D gene TRBD1, 5 bases. V was clipped by 0 bases and J by 5 bases, with 10 bases between them. Germline-derived CDR1 and CDR2 are MNHEY and SMNVEV (reference sequence). The CDR3 totals 14 residues. The CDR3 spells CASSLSIGGTEAFF. The CDR3 DNA follows: TGTGCCAGCAGTTTATCGATTGGGGGAACTGAAGCTTTCTTT.

The V and J genes are TRBV2 and TRBJ2-3; maybe TRBD2 (7 bases). The CDR3 is 17 residues long. Germline V gene sequence: CDR1 SNHLY, CDR2 FYNNEI. V lost 3 bases to trimming and J lost 5 bases, with 21 bases between them. The CDR3 reads CASSDEGWGGLGDTQYF. The CDR3 DNA is TGTGCCAGCAGTGACGAGGGGTGGGGGGGCCTCGGAGATACGCAGTATTTT.

The CDR3 bases are TGTGCCAGCAGTTTTCTCTGGCAGGACCGTGGCTATGGCTACACCTTC. This translates into CASSFLWQDRGYGYTF. The chain recombines TRBV12-3 or TRBV12-4 with TRBJ1-2, with D unresolved. Trimming cost V 3 bases and J 4 bases, with 18 bases left between them. The CDR3 sequence is 16 residues long.

Concerning this clonotype itself: Possible read error: a much larger clone is one base away. The V gene is TRBV7-2, the J gene TRBJ2-5, with no clear D. This CDR3 is built from 14 residues. V was cut by 2 bases and J by 0 bases, with 7 bases left in between. Per the germline V gene, CDR1 is SGHTA and CDR2 is FQGNSA. The CDR3 nucleotides read TGTACCAGCAGCTTAAGCCAGGACCAAGAGACCCAGTACTTC. Encoded protein: CTSSLSQDQETQYF.

The genes are TRBV19 and TRBJ1-2; D possibly corresponds to TRBD1 (5 bases). There are 13 residues in the CDR3. V was shortened by 6 bases and J by 6 bases, with 14 bases between the two germline ends. Germline values: CDR1 LNHDA, CDR2 SQIVND (reference sequence). The CDR3 DNA reads TGTGCCAGTAGGTTGGGGCCGGGGGATGGCTACACCTTC. It is translated as CASRLGPGDGYTF.

This clonotype came up a few times. The genes are TRBV6-2 or TRBV6-3 and TRBJ1-5; D is undetermined. The CDR3 has 13 amino acids. V was clipped by 2 bases and J by 5 bases, with 7 bases between them. CDR1 and CDR2 from the germline V gene are MNHEY and SVGEGT. The CDR3: CASSYAPHQPQHF. CDR3 coding DNA: TGTGCCAGCAGTTACGCCCCCCATCAGCCCCAGCATTTT.

There are many counts of this clonotype. The chain links TRBV7-9 to TRBJ2-5; D unclear. Germline V gene data show CDR1 as SEHNR and CDR2 as FQNEAQ (reference sequence). CDR3 length equals 15 residues. Trimming took off 4 bases at V and 5 bases at J, with 17 bases between the two ends. For the CDR3, the DNA is TGTGCCAGCAGCTCCGATCGTTGGCTCCGGGAGACCCAGTACTTC. Amino acid sequence: CASSSDRWLRETQYF. Variable domain in full (rest from reference TRBV7-9 and TRBJ2-5): DTGVSQNPRHKITKRGQNVTFRCDPISEHNRLYWYRQTLGQGPEFLTYFQNEAQLEKSRLLSDRFSAERPKGSFSTLEIQRTEQGDSAMYLCASSSDRWLRETQYFGPGTRLLVL.

The chain has TRBV7-9 and TRBJ1-2; tentative D call: TRBD1 (5 bases). The CDR3 is 13 residues long. V was trimmed by 3 bases and J by 8 bases, leaving 13 bases between them. Germline CDR1 is SEHNR and CDR2 is FQNEAQ (reference sequence). CDR3 DNA: TGTGCCAGCAGCTTCGGTCCCGGGGCGGGCTACACCTTC. Protein: CASSFGPGAGYTF.

This clonotype was seen at least ten times. V gene TRBV7-9 combines with J gene TRBJ1-4; the D gene is possibly TRBD1 (6 bases). With 6 bases removed from V and 7 bases from J, the gap between germline ends came to 18 bases. The germline gives CDR1 SEHNR, CDR2 FQNEAQ (reference sequence). CDR3 length equals 15 residues. The CDR3 sequence: CASSFRQGIAEKLFF. The CDR3, as DNA: TGTGCCAGCAGTTTCCGTCAGGGGATAGCTGAAAAACTGTTTTTT.

The chain has TRBV28 and TRBJ2-7, with D possibly matching TRBD2 (5 bases). The CDR3 loop spans 13 amino acids. Trimming removed 7 bases at V and 5 bases at J, with 15 bases between. Looked up from germline, CDR1 is MDHEN and CDR2 is SYDVKM. CDR3 sequence reads: CASTNMEANEQYV. In DNA form, the CDR3 reads TGTGCCAGCACCAACATGGAGGCTAACGAGCAGTACGTC.

This clonotype showed up just a few times. The chain couples TRBV7-9 to TRBJ2-1; D not certain. Germline V gene data show CDR1 as SEHNR and CDR2 as FQNEAQ (reference sequence). The CDR3 is made up of 8 amino acids. CDR3 coding DNA: TGTGGGAGCAATGAGCAGTTCTTC. Translating it yields CGSNEQFF.

The chain has TRBV7-9 and TRBJ2-1; D call uncertain. Germline lookup yields CDR1 SEHNR and CDR2 FQNEAQ (reference sequence). This CDR3 is 14 amino acids long. V was pared by 3 bases and J by 5 bases, with 11 bases between. CDR3 in amino acids: CASSFKQNHNEQFF. The CDR3 DNA sequence: TGTGCCAGCAGCTTCAAACAGAACCACAATGAGCAGTTCTTC.

This clonotype has at least ten counts. The chain is built from TRBV7-9 and TRBJ1-6, with 8 positions matching TRBD1. The ends lost 5 bases at V and 0 bases at J; junction bases unmatched: 9. The CDR3 runs 18 residues. CDR1 SEHNR and CDR2 FQNEAQ come from the germline V gene (reference sequence). CDR3 sequence (DNA): TGTGCCAGCAGCGCTAACGGACAGGGTCCCTCCTATAATTCACCCCTCCACTTT. This sequence encodes CASSANGQGPSYNSPLHF.